A selection of T cell receptor beta chains follows, all from one sample in a study of chemoradiotherapy in HPV16-positive cancers. Clones were sequenced by immunoSEQ multiplex PCR, and TCRdb holds only the in-frame ones, with some missing. Of more than 20,000 clones in the sample, around 87% were seen once. The sequences come from blood, collected from a patient who underwent chemoradiotherapy. The receptors were gathered from a human donor with HPV-associated anogenital cancer. The CDR3 runs from the conserved cysteine through the conserved F or W. Fields, in order: J gene, clone size, V gene, D gene, CDR3 DNA, CDR3 protein. D genes are given only for firm matches. Only part of the rows carry a size: once, few, many, or a class if the clone is expanded.

TRBJ1-4	NA	TRBV6-5	TRBD1	TGTGCCAGCAGTTACGGGACAGGCGGGGGGAATGAAAAACTGTTTTTT	CASSYGTGGGNEKLFF
TRBJ2-1	NA	TRBV11-1	NA	TGTGCCAGCAGCCCCGATCCGGGACTCAATGAGCAGTTCTTC	CASSPDPGLNEQFF
TRBJ2-7	NA	TRBV5-8	NA	TGTGCCAGCAGCTTGTACGGGGAGCAGTACTTC	CASSLYGEQYF
TRBJ2-2	NA	TRBV2	TRBD1	TGTGCCAGCTCCCCTCAGGGGGTAGCGGGGGAGCTGTTTTTT	CASSPQGVAGELFF
TRBJ2-7	NA	TRBV7-8	NA	TGTGCCAGCAGCTTAGTCTACAGCCCGGTTCCCTACGAGCAGTACTTC	CASSLVYSPVPYEQYF
TRBJ1-2	NA	TRBV30	NA	TGTGCCTGGAGTGTCTGGGGGGCGATTAACTATGGCTACACCTTC	CAWSVWGAINYGYTF
TRBJ2-6	NA	TRBV21-1	NA	TGTGCCAGCAGCAAAGGACCGACAGGGGTGTATTCTGGGGCCAACGTCCTGACTTTC	CASSKGPTGVYSGANVLTF
TRBJ2-7	NA	TRBV7-2	TRBD2	TGTGCCAGCAGCCCGGGACTAGCTTCATTTTCCTACGAGCAGTACTTC	CASSPGLASFSYEQYF
TRBJ2-1	NA	TRBV5-4	TRBD2	TGTGCCAGCAGCTTGCCAGCGGGGGATGACAATGAGCAGTTCTTC	CASSLPAGDDNEQFF
TRBJ1-3	NA	TRBV6-5	TRBD1	TGTGCCACCATGCAGGGGGCTAACACCATATATTTT	CATMQGANTIYF
TRBJ1-1	once	TRBV27	NA	TGTGCCAGCAGTTTAGAAGGGCTGTACACTGAAGCTTTCTTT	CASSLEGLYTEAFF
TRBJ2-7	NA	TRBV7-9	NA	TGTGCCAGCAGCCCGGTGGGGAAGGCCTACGAGCAGTACTTC	CASSPVGKAYEQYF
TRBJ2-3	few	TRBV6-4	TRBD1	TGTGCCAGCAGCCTCGACAGGGCCACAGATACGCAGTATTTT	CASSLDRATDTQYF
TRBJ2-1	NA	TRBV7-6	TRBD2	TGTGCCAGCAGTGCGGGACTAGCGGGCTACAATGAGCAGTTCTTC	CASSAGLAGYNEQFF
TRBJ2-3	NA	TRBV25-1	NA	TGTGCCAGCAGTGGATATGCAGGGGCGTTCACAGATACGCAGTATTTT	CASSGYAGAFTDTQYF
TRBJ1-1	few	TRBV9	TRBD1	TGTGCCAGCAGCGTAGGGGTTGGCAGGGGGCAGAAAGCTTTCTTT	CASSVGVGRGQKAFF
TRBJ1-2	NA	TRBV5-1	TRBD1	TGCGCCAGCAGCTCTACAGGGGCTACTAACTATGGCTACACCTTC	CASSSTGATNYGYTF
TRBJ2-7	NA	TRBV6-1	TRBD1	TGTGCCAGCAGACCAGGGACAGGGCAATCCTACGAGCAGTACTTC	CASRPGTGQSYEQYF
TRBJ2-1	NA	TRBV6-1	NA	TGTGCCAGCAGTGAAGGACAGTACTCCTACAATGAGCAGTTCTTC	CASSEGQYSYNEQFF
TRBJ1-5	NA	TRBV6-1	TRBD1	TGTGCCAGCAGAGCAGGGGGTTGGGGCAATCAGCCCCAGCATTTT	CASRAGGWGNQPQHF
TRBJ2-1	NA	TRBV10-3	TRBD2	TGTGCCAGCAGACGCGGACTAGCGGAGTTCTTC	CASRRGLAEFF
TRBJ1-2	NA	TRBV29-1	TRBD1	TGCAGCGTTGAAGATGCGGCAGGGGGTCCCCAACGGTATGGCTACACCTTC	CSVEDAAGGPQRYGYTF
TRBJ1-1	NA	TRBV9	NA	TGTGCCAGCAGCGTAGAACCAGTCAGGAACACTGAAGCTTTCTTT	CASSVEPVRNTEAFF
TRBJ2-7	NA	TRBV6-1	NA	TGTGCCAGCCAGCTATATGGGGCCGAGCAGTACTTC	CASQLYGAEQYF
TRBJ2-5	NA	TRBV9	NA	TGTGCCAGCAGCGTAGGCGGCGGTCTAGGACACCAAGAGACCCAGTACTTC	CASSVGGGLGHQETQYF
TRBJ1-2	once	TRBV6-5	NA	TGTGCCAGCAGTGCCGCTGCGGGCCGGGGCTACACCTTC	CASSAAAGRGYTF
TRBJ1-1	NA	TRBV7-3	TRBD1	TGTGCCAGCAGTCCAGGGACAGGGGCCTCGAACACTGAAGCTTTCTTT	CASSPGTGASNTEAFF
TRBJ1-1	NA	TRBV7-9	TRBD1	TGTGCCAGCAGCTTAGCGGGAGGGACAGGGGACCTAAACACTGAAGCTTTCTTT	CASSLAGGTGDLNTEAFF
TRBJ1-1	NA	TRBV10-1	NA	TGCGCCAGCAGTGAGTCGTGGAACACTGAAGCTTTCTTT	CASSESWNTEAFF
TRBJ2-5	NA	TRBV5-1	TRBD1	TGCGCCAGCAGCTTACAGGGGTCCGAGGAGACCCAGTACTTC	CASSLQGSEETQYF
TRBJ1-1	NA	TRBV9	NA	TGTGCCAGCAGCCCCCGACGTATGAACACTGAAGCTTTCTTT	CASSPRRMNTEAFF
TRBJ1-6	NA	TRBV4-2	NA	TGTGCCAGCAGCCAAGATCAGCGGAGTAAAAATTCACCCCTCCACTTT	CASSQDQRSKNSPLHF
TRBJ1-6	NA	TRBV6-1	NA	TGTGCCAGCAGTGAAGGGGCGGGGCGGCCGTCACCCCTCCACTTT	CASSEGAGRPSPLHF
TRBJ2-2	NA	TRBV2	NA	TGTGCCAGCAGGGGAGAGGGTGACACCGGGGAGCTGTTTTTT	CASRGEGDTGELFF
TRBJ2-1	NA	TRBV9	NA	TGTGCCAGCAGCGTAGTGGAGACTGAGCAGTTCTTC	CASSVVETEQFF
TRBJ2-1	NA	TRBV6-1	TRBD1	TGTGCCAGCAGTTGGGGACAGGGCCCTAGGTTGGGGCAGTTCTTC	CASSWGQGPRLGQFF
TRBJ2-3	once	TRBV9	TRBD2	TGTGCCAGCAGCTCTCGAGCGGGGTCTAGCACAGATACGCAGTATTTT	CASSSRAGSSTDTQYF
TRBJ1-2	once	TRBV6-1	NA	TGTGCCAGCAGTGAATCGTGGAATCCCTATGGCTACACCTTC	CASSESWNPYGYTF
TRBJ2-7	NA	TRBV27	TRBD1	TGTGCCAGCAGCCGACAGGGGCCCTACGAGCAGTACTTC	CASSRQGPYEQYF
TRBJ2-5	once	TRBV5-1	NA	TGCGCCAGCAGCCAAAAGGTGGGGGGAGAGACCCAGTACTTC	CASSQKVGGETQYF
TRBJ1-3	NA	TRBV7-2	TRBD1	TGTGCCAGCAGCCGACAGGGTCTGGGCTCTGGAAACACCATATATTTT	CASSRQGLGSGNTIYF
TRBJ1-1	NA	TRBV7-9	NA	TGTGCCAGCAGCCCCCAGACATACACTTTGAACACTGAAGCTTTCTTT	CASSPQTYTLNTEAFF
TRBJ2-7	NA	TRBV7-8	TRBD2	TGTGCCAGCAGCTTAGCCGGGACTAAATCATACGAGCAGTACTTC	CASSLAGTKSYEQYF
TRBJ2-1	NA	TRBV30	NA	TGTGCCTGGAGTGTACGAAGGGGCCTAAACAATGAGCAGTTCTTC	CAWSVRRGLNNEQFF
TRBJ2-3	NA	TRBV5-1	TRBD2	TGCGCCAGCAGCTTGCTAACTAGCGGGAGGGCCATAGATACGCAGTATTTT	CASSLLTSGRAIDTQYF
TRBJ2-3	NA	TRBV6-5	NA	TGTGCCAGCAGTTACGGGGCCCGCACAGATACGCAGTATTTT	CASSYGARTDTQYF
TRBJ1-2	NA	TRBV6-1	TRBD1	TGTGCCAGCAAGGGGACAGGACAGAACTATGGCTACACCTTC	CASKGTGQNYGYTF
TRBJ1-2	once	TRBV5-5	TRBD1	TGTGCCAGCAGCTTGGGGACAGGCAATGGCTACACCTTC	CASSLGTGNGYTF
TRBJ2-7	few	TRBV5-4	TRBD1	TGTGCCAGCAGCTTGGACCCCCCGGGACAGGGGGGGAACGAGCAGTACTTC	CASSLDPPGQGGNEQYF
TRBJ1-6	NA	TRBV30	NA	TGTGCCTGGAGTGTACCACAGGGTAACTCACCCCTCCACTTT	CAWSVPQGNSPLHF
TRBJ1-1	NA	TRBV18	TRBD1	TGTGCCAGCTCACTGGGACAGGGGATGAACACTGAAGCTTTCTTT	CASSLGQGMNTEAFF
TRBJ1-2	once	TRBV5-1	NA	TGCGCCAGCAGCCCGCTGACAGGCTCCTATGGCTACACCTTC	CASSPLTGSYGYTF